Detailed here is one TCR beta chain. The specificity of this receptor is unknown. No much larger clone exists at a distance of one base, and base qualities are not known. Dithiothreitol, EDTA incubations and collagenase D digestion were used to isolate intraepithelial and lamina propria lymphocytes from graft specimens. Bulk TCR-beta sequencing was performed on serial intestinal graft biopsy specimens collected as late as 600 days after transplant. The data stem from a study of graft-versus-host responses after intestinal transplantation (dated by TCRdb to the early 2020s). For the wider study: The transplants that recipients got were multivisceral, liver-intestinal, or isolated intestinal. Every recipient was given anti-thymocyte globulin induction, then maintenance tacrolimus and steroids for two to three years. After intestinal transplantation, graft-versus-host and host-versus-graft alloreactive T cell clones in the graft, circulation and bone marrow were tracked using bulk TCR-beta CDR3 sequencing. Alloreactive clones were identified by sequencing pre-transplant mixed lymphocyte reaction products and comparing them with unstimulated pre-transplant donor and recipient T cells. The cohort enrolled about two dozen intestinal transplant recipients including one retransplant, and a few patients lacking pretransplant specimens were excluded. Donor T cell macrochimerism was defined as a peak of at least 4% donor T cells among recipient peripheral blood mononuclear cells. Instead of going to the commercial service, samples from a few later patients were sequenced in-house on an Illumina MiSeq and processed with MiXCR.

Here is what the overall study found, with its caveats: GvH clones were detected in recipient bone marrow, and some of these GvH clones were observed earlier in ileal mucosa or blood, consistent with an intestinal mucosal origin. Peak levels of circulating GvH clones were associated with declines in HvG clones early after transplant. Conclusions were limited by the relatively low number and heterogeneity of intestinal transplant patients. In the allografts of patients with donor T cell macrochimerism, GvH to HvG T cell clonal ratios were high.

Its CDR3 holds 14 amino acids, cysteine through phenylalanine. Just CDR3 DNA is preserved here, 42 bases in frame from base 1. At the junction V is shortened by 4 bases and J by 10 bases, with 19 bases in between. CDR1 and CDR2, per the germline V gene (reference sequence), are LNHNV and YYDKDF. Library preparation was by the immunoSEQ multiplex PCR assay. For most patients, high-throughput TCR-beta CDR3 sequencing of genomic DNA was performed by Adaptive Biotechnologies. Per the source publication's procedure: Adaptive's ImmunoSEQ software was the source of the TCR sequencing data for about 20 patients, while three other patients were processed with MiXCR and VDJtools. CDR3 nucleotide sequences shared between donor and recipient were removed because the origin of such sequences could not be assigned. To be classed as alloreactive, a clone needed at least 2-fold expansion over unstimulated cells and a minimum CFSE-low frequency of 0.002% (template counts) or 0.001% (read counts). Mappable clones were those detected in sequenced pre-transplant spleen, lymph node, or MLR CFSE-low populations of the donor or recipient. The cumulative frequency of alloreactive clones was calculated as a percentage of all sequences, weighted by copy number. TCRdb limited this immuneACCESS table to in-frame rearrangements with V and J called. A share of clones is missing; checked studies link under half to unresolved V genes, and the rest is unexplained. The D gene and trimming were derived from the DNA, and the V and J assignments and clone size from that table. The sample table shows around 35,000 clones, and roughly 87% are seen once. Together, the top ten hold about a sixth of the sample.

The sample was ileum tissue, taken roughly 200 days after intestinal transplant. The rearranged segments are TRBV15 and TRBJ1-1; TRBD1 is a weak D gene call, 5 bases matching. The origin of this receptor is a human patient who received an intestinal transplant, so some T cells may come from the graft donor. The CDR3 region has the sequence CATSKGAGTSGAFF. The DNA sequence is TGTGCCACCAGCAAAGGGGCGGGCACGAGCGGAGCTTTCTTT.